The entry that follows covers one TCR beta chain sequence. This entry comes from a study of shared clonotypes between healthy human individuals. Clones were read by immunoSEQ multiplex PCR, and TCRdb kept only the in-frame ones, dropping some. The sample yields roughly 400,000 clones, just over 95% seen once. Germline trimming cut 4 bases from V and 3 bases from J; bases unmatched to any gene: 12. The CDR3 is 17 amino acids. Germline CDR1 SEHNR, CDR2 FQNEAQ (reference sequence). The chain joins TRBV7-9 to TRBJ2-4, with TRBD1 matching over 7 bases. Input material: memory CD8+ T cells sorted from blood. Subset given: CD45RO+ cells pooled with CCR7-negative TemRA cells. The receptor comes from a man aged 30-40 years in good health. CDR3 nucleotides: TGTGCCAGCAGCTCACAGACAGGGATGGTGGGCAAAAACATTCAGTACTTC. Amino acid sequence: CASSSQTGMVGKNIQYF.